Sequencing of this T cell receptor (beta chain) was carried out in a study of monozygotic twins with cystic fibrosis. General study findings and limits: Low clonality (median around 0.0094) suggested a mostly naive repertoire.

This clone was seen only once. Its antigen remains unidentified. Repertoires were generated with immunoSEQ multiplex PCR, while TCRdb's copy carries only in-frame clones and drops some. The profile shows 29,000 or so clones, about 82% of them singletons. The CDR3 has 17 amino acids. Per germline, CDR1 SGHRS and CDR2 YFSETQ. V was clipped by 3 bases and J by 0 bases, with 16 bases between them. The source of this sequence is a girl aged 2 to 9 with cystic fibrosis. Sequences were obtained from blood. The chain joins TRBV5-1 to TRBJ1-3, with D perhaps TRBD1 (5 bases). The CDR3 here is CASSYTDSPFSGNTIYF. The CDR3 bases are TGCGCCAGCAGCTACACCGACAGTCCCTTCTCTGGAAACACCATATATTTT.